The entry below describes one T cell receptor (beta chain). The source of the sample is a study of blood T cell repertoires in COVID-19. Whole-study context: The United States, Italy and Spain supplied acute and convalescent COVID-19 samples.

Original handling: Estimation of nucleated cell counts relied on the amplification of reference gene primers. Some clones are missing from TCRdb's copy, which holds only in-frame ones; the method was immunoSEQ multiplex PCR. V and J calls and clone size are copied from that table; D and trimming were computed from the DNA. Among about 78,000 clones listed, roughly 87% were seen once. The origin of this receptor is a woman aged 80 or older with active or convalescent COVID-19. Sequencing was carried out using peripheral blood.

The CDR3 loop is CASSSAWTGNYGYTF. DNA for the CDR3: TGTGCCAGCAGTTCTGCCTGGACAGGAAACTATGGCTACACCTTC. This chain uses TRBV6-2 or TRBV6-3 with TRBJ1-2, with 7 bases aligning to TRBD1. This CDR3 has 15 residues. From germline, CDR1 is MNHEY and CDR2 SVGEGT. V was clipped by 4 bases and J by 2 bases; unmatched bases: 7.